This T cell receptor beta chain was observed in a study of blood T cell repertoires in COVID-19. As for the study in general: Samples came from the United States, Italy and Spain, spanning acute and convalescent COVID-19. The cDNA or gDNA used as material had been derived from T cells, B-cell-depleted T cells, or PBMCs.

The CDR3 runs 15 residues. The germline V gene has CDR1 LNHDA and CDR2 SQIVND (reference sequence). Trimming removed 6 bases at V and 5 bases at J, with 19 bases between. Some clones are missing from TCRdb's copy, which holds only in-frame ones; the method was immunoSEQ multiplex PCR. In the table there are fewer than 300,000 clones, roughly 91% of which are singletons. The origin of this receptor is a woman in her thirties or forties with acute COVID-19. The specimen was PBMCs or T cells enriched from blood (not recorded which). The V call is TRBV19, the J call TRBJ1-2; D possibly corresponds to TRBD1 (5 bases). The DNA of the CDR3 is TGTGCCAGTAGCTCCCCGGGGAGGGGCACGTATGGCTACACCTTC. Protein sequence: CASSSPGRGTYGYTF.